This T cell receptor beta chain was sequenced in a study of T-cell reconstitution after alpha-beta-depleted transplantation in children. Unique molecular identifiers were incorporated into the prepared TCRbeta library. MiXCR was run by TCRdb on the PCR reads, yielding one entry per CDR3 protein. Of 420,000 or so distinct CDR3 sequences detected, approximately 10% appear once; the ten largest clones hold nearly 5.5%. The germline V gene has CDR1 LGHNA and CDR2 YNFKEQ. With 4 bases removed from V and 2 bases from J, the gap between germline ends came to 18 bases. CDR3 size: 16 residues. The clonotype comes from a human donor who donated a stem cell graft to a child with acute myeloid leukemia. Sample: PBMCs from the stem cell graft donor, taken from the stem cell graft. The genes are TRBV4-2 and TRBJ2-7, with a tentative D call TRBD2 (5 bases). The CDR3 nucleotides are TGTGCCAGCAGCCCTACTACGGACTCAAGCACCTACGAGCAGTACTTC. Amino acid sequence: CASSPTTDSSTYEQYF.